This section outlines one T cell receptor (beta chain) sequence together with its context. Its target is unknown. Germline V lookup: CDR1 SGDLS, CDR2 YYNGEE. The V end was cut by 3 bases, the J end by 8 bases, with 14 bases between. The CDR3 length is 13 residues. The data belong to a study of T cell repertoires in cytomegalovirus infection. Overall study: Public TCR beta signatures marked donors with CMV infection and the matching HLA.

TCRdb processed the reads anew with MiXCR; each CDR3 protein has one entry. This table holds 250,000 to 400,000 distinct CDR3 sequences, around 25% found once. The chain has TRBV9 and TRBJ1-2, with TRBD1 as a possible D gene (5 bases). The material was cultured PBMCs, obtained from culture after CMV antigen stimulation. This TCR came from a human donor in good health (CMV status not recorded). Some clones in this sample may be carry-over from other donors' samples. CDR3 region: CASSGNRLWGYTF. The CDR3 nucleotides read TGTGCCAGCAGCGGAAACAGGTTGTGGGGCTACACCTTC.